This entry lists 30 T cell receptor beta chains sequenced from one sample in a study of blood T cells in healthy people across ages. A sample-barcoded 5' primer and a J-beta primer mix were used in a second PCR of about 7 to 12 cycles. One entry per CDR3 protein, called by TCRdb with MiXCR from the 5' RACE reads. The sample lists hundreds of thousands of distinct CDR3 sequences, over 45% seen once, with about 32% in the top ten. Sample: blood. The receptors were gathered from a woman aged 55-69 years in good health.

V gene TRBV7-2 combines with J gene TRBJ1-6; D is possibly TRBD1 (5 bases). The germline V gene encodes CDR1 SGHTA and CDR2 FQGNSA. This CDR3 contains 14 residues. With 5 bases removed from V and 9 bases from J, the gap between germline ends came to 14 bases. The CDR3, as DNA: TGTGCCAGCAGCATTCTGGGGGGTGGTTCACCCCTCCACTTT. Its protein product is CASSILGGGSPLHF. Filled out from reference TRBV7-2 and TRBJ1-6, the complete variable domain reads GAGVSQSPSNKVTEKGKDVELRCDPISGHTALYWYRQSLGQGLEFLIYFQGNSAPDKSGLPSDRFSAERTGGSVSTLTIQRTQQEDSAVYLCASSILGGGSPLHFGNGTRLTVT.

The rearrangement uses TRBV28 and TRBJ2-3; TRBD1 might be the D (7 bases). The CDR3 has 16 residues. The V and J ends lost 6 bases and 4 bases respectively, with 20 bases between them. Germline CDR1 and CDR2: MDHEN and SYDVKM. This chain's CDR3 is CASSGGGGATSDTQYF. The CDR3 DNA reads TGTGCCAGCAGCGGCGGAGGGGGCGCCACTTCAGATACGCAGTATTTT.

This chain links TRBV28 with TRBJ2-1; 7 bases line up with TRBD1. The germline CDR1 and CDR2 sequences are MDHEN and SYDVKM. With 4 bases clipped from V and 3 bases from J, the junction kept 6 bases outside the gene matches. There are 15 residues in the CDR3. This CDR3 reads CASSSTGANYNEQFF. The CDR3 DNA is TGTGCCAGCAGTTCTACAGGGGCTAACTACAATGAGCAGTTCTTC.

This chain uses TRBV4-1 with TRBJ2-5; 8 nucleotides match TRBD2. Trimming at V came to 1 base and at J to 11 bases, leaving 12 bases not matched to a gene. Germline V gene lookup returns CDR1 MGHRA and CDR2 YSYEKL. CDR3 length equals 15 residues. The CDR3 loop is CASSQVTGGYNEQYF. The CDR3 bases are TGCGCCAGCAGCCAAGTAACGGGAGGGTACAATGAACAGTACTTC.

This clonotype was counted ten times or more. V usage is TRBV12-3 or TRBV12-4 and J usage is TRBJ2-7; no clear D gene. The CDR3 has 14 amino acids. V lost 6 bases and J lost 1, with 13 bases in between. The CDR3 DNA follows: TGTGCCAGCAGCAGACACCAACAATCCTACGAGCAGTACTTC. Encoded protein: CASSRHQQSYEQYF.

The genes are TRBV7-2 and TRBJ2-3; 10 nucleotides line up with TRBD2. The CDR3 sequence is 14 residues long. V was pared by 4 bases and J by 6 bases, with 4 bases of the junction left unmatched. From germline, CDR1 is SGHTA and CDR2 FQGNSA. CDR3 amino acids: CASSSLAGDDTQYF. The CDR3 DNA reads as TGTGCCAGCAGCTCGCTAGCGGGAGATGATACGCAGTATTTT.

The chain recombines TRBV4-3 with TRBJ2-6; D assignment may be TRBD1 or TRBD2 (6 bases each). Between the trimmed V and J ends, which lost 3 bases and 4 bases, there was a span of 16 bases. The CDR3 is 17 residues long. Germline CDR1 is LGHNA and CDR2 is YSLEER. This CDR3 reads CASSQARPGAGANVLTF. DNA of the CDR3: TGCGCCAGCAGCCAGGCACGACCGGGGGCAGGGGCCAACGTCCTGACTTTC.

The table lists this clonotype with a count of one. J is TRBJ2-3 and V is TRBV20-1, with 15 bases matching TRBD2. V shed 6 bases and J 0 bases; nucleotides not matched to a gene: 7. The germline gives CDR1 DFQATT, CDR2 SNEGSKA (reference sequence). The CDR3 has 17 residues. CDR3 in DNA: TGCAGTGCCTCCGGACTAGCGGGAGGGTCGAGCACAGATACGCAGTATTTT. This gives the protein CSASGLAGGSSTDTQYF.

CDR3 sequence reads: CASRYAGSGQYF. The CDR3 nucleotides read TGTGCCAGCAGGTACGCGGGGTCCGGGCAGTACTTC. The chain uses TRBV6-2 or TRBV6-3 and TRBJ2-7, with a tentative D call TRBD2 (6 bases). V was pared by 6 bases and J by 9 bases, with 15 bases between. Germline V lookup: CDR1 MNHEY, CDR2 SVGEGT. The CDR3 has 12 residues.

V usage is TRBV20-1 and J usage is TRBJ2-5; 7 nucleotides agree with TRBD2. Trimming at V came to 6 bases and at J to 4 bases, leaving 14 bases not matched to a gene. The CDR3 has 15 residues. The V gene's germline CDR1 is DFQATT and CDR2 SNEGSKA (reference sequence). CDR3 DNA sequence: TGCAGTGCCCCGGAGGCTAGCGGAGCGGGAGAGACCCAGTACTTC. As protein: CSAPEASGAGETQYF.

This clonotype was observed a few times. The gene calls are TRBV7-2 and TRBJ2-1; a possible D gene is TRBD2 (5 bases). Trimming removed 7 bases at V and 8 bases at J, with 12 bases between. Germline assignment: CDR1 SGHTA and CDR2 FQGNSA. This CDR3 comprises 12 residues. This CDR3 is CASTPRGDEQFF. The DNA of the CDR3 is TGTGCCAGCACCCCACGGGGAGATGAGCAGTTCTTC.

Regarding this clonotype: This may come from a read error, since a much larger clone is one base off. This rearrangement joins TRBV29-1 to TRBJ2-3; D unclear. The germline V gene encodes CDR1 SQVTM and CDR2 ANQGSEA. Trimming pared 1 base from V and 4 bases from J, leaving 9 bases between. The CDR3 spans 13 residues. Written as DNA, the CDR3 is TGCAGCGTTGAAGGGGGTCGCGCAGATACGCAGTATTTT. Translation: CSVEGGRADTQYF.

Remarks on this clonotype: An end of the junction does not agree with germline; a read error may underlie this. This rearrangement joins TRBV28 to TRBJ1-4, with 7 bases identical to TRBD1. CDR3 length: 13 amino acids. Germline V gene sequence: CDR1 MDHEN, CDR2 SYDVKM. For the CDR3, the DNA is TGTGCCAGCCGGGACAGAGCAAATGGAAAACTGTTTTTT. Protein sequence: CASRDRANGKLFF.

The chain links TRBV5-6 to TRBJ2-7, with 11 bases that match TRBD2. Germline lookup yields CDR1 SGHDT and CDR2 YYEEEE. The CDR3 sequence is 15 residues long. V lost 3 bases, J lost 7 bases, and 9 bases stayed unmatched. CDR3 sequence (DNA): TGTGCCAGCAGCTCCCCTAGCGGGAGGAGGAATGAGCAGTACTTC. Amino acid sequence: CASSSPSGRRNEQYF.

The gene calls are TRBV13 and TRBJ1-1; D uncertain. Germline CDR1 and CDR2: PRHDT and FYEKMQ (reference sequence). This CDR3 is 14 amino acids long. Trimming cost V 0 bases and J 2 bases, with 7 bases left between them. CDR3 amino acids: CASSLGDPNTEAFF. The CDR3 DNA follows: TGTGCCAGCAGCTTAGGGGACCCAAACACTGAAGCTTTCTTT.

J is TRBJ2-3 and V is TRBV14; 8 nucleotides agree with TRBD2. The CDR3 has 15 amino acids. The V gene's germline CDR1 is SGHDN and CDR2 FVKESK. The trim removed 4 bases at V and 4 bases at J, leaving 7 bases unmatched. CDR3 sequence (DNA): TGTGCCAGCAGCCCCGGGACTAGGGGCCCAGATACGCAGTATTTT. Encoded protein: CASSPGTRGPDTQYF.

This clonotype was found a few times. The chain employs TRBV5-1 and TRBJ2-7; 8 bases agree with TRBD1. There are 13 residues in the CDR3. V lost 4 bases to trimming and J lost 3 bases; unmatched junction nucleotides: 3. Germline assignment: CDR1 SGHRS and CDR2 YFSETQ. The CDR3 loop is CASSAGTGYEQYF. DNA of the CDR3: TGCGCCAGCAGCGCCGGGACAGGCTACGAGCAGTACTTC. The complete variable domain, with remaining parts taken from reference TRBV5-1 and TRBJ2-7, reads KAGVTQTPRYLIKTRGQQVTLSCSPISGHRSVSWYQQTPGQGLQFLFEYFSETQRNKGNFPGRFSGRQFSNSRSEMNVSTLELGDSALYLCASSAGTGYEQYFGPGTRLTVT.

This clonotype occurred a few times. The chain uses TRBV12-3 or TRBV12-4 and TRBJ2-7; 8 nucleotides match TRBD2. Losses at the gene ends were 7 bases for V and 3 bases for J; bases not matched to a gene: 11. This CDR3 comprises 15 residues. For the CDR3, the DNA is TGTGCCAGCACCTCTCGCGAGCTAGCGGGCTACGAGCAGTACTTC. This encodes CASTSRELAGYEQYF.

The chain has TRBV28 and TRBJ1-5; tentatively, D is TRBD1 (5 bases). The V gene lost 3 bases and the J gene lost 4 bases, with 16 bases spanning the gap. The CDR3 has 16 residues. The germline CDR1 and CDR2 sequences are MDHEN and SYDVKM. DNA for the CDR3: TGTGCCAGCAGTTTCAGGGCCCTGGGGGGGAATCAGCCCCAGCATTTT. Its protein is CASSFRALGGNQPQHF.

The chain couples TRBV7-8 to TRBJ2-5; D is undetermined. V lost 3 bases and J 0 bases, leaving 11 bases between the germline ends. Germline CDR1 reads SGHVS; CDR2 reads FQNEAQ. The CDR3 runs 15 residues. CDR3 sequence: CASSLASFYQETQYF. DNA of the CDR3: TGTGCCAGCAGCTTGGCCAGCTTCTACCAAGAGACCCAGTACTTC. Supplemented by reference TRBV7-8 and TRBJ2-5, the full variable domain reads GAGVSQSPRYKVAKRGQDVALRCDPISGHVSLFWYQQALGQGPEFLTYFQNEAQLDKSGLPSDRFFAERPEGSVSTLKIQRTQQEDSAVYLCASSLASFYQETQYFGPGTRLLVL.

V usage is TRBV20-1 and J usage is TRBJ2-7; tentatively, D is TRBD1 or TRBD2 (5 bases each). V gave up 2 bases and J gave up 5 bases, with 19 bases separating them. CDR3 length: 15 amino acids. Germline V gene sequence: CDR1 DFQATT, CDR2 SNEGSKA (reference sequence). The DNA of the CDR3 is TGCAGTGCTAGACCCCCCCTCCAGACGGGGCACGAGCAGTACTTC. This translates into CSARPPLQTGHEQYF.

For this clonotype: One end of the junction does not line up with germline, which may come from a read error. V and J are TRBV5-1 and TRBJ1-5; TRBD1 matches 7 bases. Germline V lookup: CDR1 SGHRS, CDR2 YFSETQ. The CDR3 extends over 15 amino acids. This CDR3 is CASSLGDSEHQPRHF. In DNA, the CDR3 is TGCGCCAGCAGCTTGGGGGACAGCGAACATCAGCCCCGGCATTTT. Combining the CDR3 with reference TRBV5-1 and TRBJ1-5 gives the whole variable domain KAGVTQTPRYLIKTRGQQVTLSCSPISGHRSVSWYQQTPGQGLQFLFEYFSETQRNKGNFPGRFSGRQFSNSRSEMNVSTLELGDSALYLCASSLGDSEHQPRHFGDGTRLSIL.

This clonotype was recorded a few times. The gene calls are TRBV20-1 and TRBJ2-7; unclear D gene. CDR1 is DFQATT, CDR2 SNEGSKA, per germline (reference sequence). This CDR3 spans 12 amino acids. Deletions cut 6 bases from V and 2 bases from J, with 11 bases between. The chain's CDR3 is CSALDNAYEQYF. The CDR3 bases are TGCAGTGCCCTGGATAATGCCTACGAGCAGTACTTC.

This rearrangement joins TRBV12-3 or TRBV12-4 to TRBJ2-2; 8 bases are shared with TRBD2. The V gene end was trimmed by 6 bases and the J gene end by 2 bases; junction bases not matched to a gene: 8. This CDR3 spans 16 amino acids. Written as DNA, the CDR3 is TGTGCCAGCAGCTCACTAGCGGAAAATAACACCGGGGAGCTGTTTTTT. Its protein is CASSSLAENNTGELFF.

This clonotype appeared a few times. The rearrangement links TRBV20-1 to TRBJ2-7; 7 nucleotides match TRBD1. This CDR3 has 13 amino acids. The germline V gene has CDR1 DFQATT and CDR2 SNEGSKA (reference sequence). V dropped 5 bases and J dropped 3; count of bases not matched to a gene: 7. The CDR3 region has the DNA TGCAGTGCTTCACCGGGACAGAGCTACGAGCAGTACTTC. This sequence encodes CSASPGQSYEQYF.

The rearrangement joins TRBV4-3 to TRBJ2-1, with TRBD1 matching 9 bases. The CDR3 has 15 amino acids. V gave up 4 bases and J gave up 10 bases; unmatched junction bases: 11. Germline-derived CDR1 and CDR2 are LGHNA and YSLEER. The CDR3, as DNA: TGCGCCAGCAGCCCGTCCCTCCACAGGGGGCGAGAGCAGTTCTTC. Translation gives CASSPSLHRGREQFF.

This clonotype was found once. The chain uses TRBV5-5 and TRBJ2-3, with D perhaps TRBD1 or TRBD2 (5 bases each). Germline lookup yields CDR1 SGHKS and CDR2 YYEKEE (reference sequence). Trimming left V 0 bases short and J 0 bases short, with 11 bases between. The CDR3 consists of 16 residues. The CDR3 bases are TGTGCCAGCAGCTTGGCCGGGGCGGCTAGCACAGATACGCAGTATTTT. The encoded protein is CASSLAGAASTDTQYF.

A few counts support this clonotype. The chain employs TRBV10-3 and TRBJ2-7, with 7 bases fitting TRBD2. The junction had 0 bases not matched to a gene; V was cut back by 0 bases and J by 1 base. Per the germline V gene, CDR1 is ENHRY and CDR2 is SYGVKD. The CDR3 has 14 amino acids. The DNA for the CDR3 is TGTGCCATCAGTGAGTCGGGGGGGTCCTACGAGCAGTACTTC. Protein product: CAISESGGSYEQYF.

The chain is built from TRBV7-2 and TRBJ2-5; D gene ambiguous. The CDR3 is 14 amino acids. The V gene lost 2 bases and the J gene lost 0 bases, with 7 bases spanning the gap. Germline CDR1 reads SGHTA; CDR2 reads FQGNSA. CDR3 region: CASSLYRDQETQYF. CDR3 nucleotides: TGTGCCAGCAGCTTATACCGGGACCAAGAGACCCAGTACTTC.

The chain links TRBV7-9 to TRBJ1-6, with TRBD1 matching 7 bases. V lost 3 bases to trimming and J lost 9 bases; unmatched junction nucleotides: 2. CDR1 and CDR2 from the germline V gene are SEHNR and FQNEAQ (reference sequence). CDR3 length: 13 residues. CDR3 nucleotides: TGTGCCAGCAGCTTGACAGGGACTTCACCCCTCCACTTT. Translated, it gives CASSLTGTSPLHF.